This T cell receptor beta chain was captured by sequencing in a study of blood T cell repertoires in COVID-19. As for the study in general: Both acute and convalescent COVID-19 samples were obtained from the United States, Italy and Spain.

Participants spanned ages about 18 to 95 years and resided in 24 US areas. Participant reports of clinical history set cohort assignment. Symptom resolution, clearance, or two negative PCRs marked the recovered donors of Cohort 3. TCRdb keeps only in-frame clones here, not all; method: immunoSEQ multiplex PCR. The table has some 150,000 clones, 89% seen once. The source of this sequence is a woman aged 18-29 years who had recovered from COVID-19. The specimen was PBMCs or T cells enriched from blood (not recorded which).

This chain's CDR3 is CASRGGTYGYTF. The DNA of the CDR3 is TGTGCCAGCAGGGGGGGGACTTATGGCTACACCTTC. The chain combines TRBV2 with TRBJ1-2, with D possibly being TRBD1 (5 bases). Deletions cut 6 bases from V and 5 bases from J, with 10 bases between. This CDR3 comprises 12 residues. The germline CDR1 and CDR2 sequences are SNHLY and FYNNEI.